The next 23 T cell receptor beta chains were all read from a single sample in a study of cytomegalovirus exposure and HLA in healthy donors. PCR amplification relied on 60 Vbeta primers (plus 13 Jbeta primers). Here immunoSEQ multiplex PCR was the method, and the copy in TCRdb shows in-frame clones only, minus some. The sample data list 45,000 to 55,000 clones. The specimen sequenced was PBMCs. These receptor sequences come from a man aged 35 to 55 in good health and CMV-seropositive.

The chain is built from TRBV4-2 and TRBJ2-1, with D possibly matching TRBD1 (6 bases). The germline gives CDR1 LGHNA, CDR2 YNFKEQ. This CDR3 spans 15 amino acids. V lost 0 bases to trimming and J lost 2 bases, with 8 bases between them. CDR3 in amino acids: CASSQDRQAYNEQFF. The CDR3 DNA sequence: TGTGCCAGCAGCCAAGATCGACAGGCCTACAATGAGCAGTTCTTC.

The chain carries TRBV5-4 and TRBJ2-7; D is possibly TRBD1 (6 bases). Germline CDR1 reads SGHNT; CDR2 reads YYREEE (reference sequence). Between the trimmed V and J ends, which lost 2 bases and 12 bases, there was a span of 12 bases. This CDR3 comprises 11 residues. CDR3 sequence reads: CASSFVRGAYF. CDR3 DNA: TGTGCCAGCAGCTTTGTCAGGGGCGCGTACTTC. Looking up the rest from reference TRBV5-4 and TRBJ2-7 gives the full variable domain: ETGVTQSPTHLIKTRGQQVTLRCSSQSGHNTVSWYQQALGQGPQFIFQYYREEENGRGNFPPRFSGLQFPNYSSELNVNALELDDSALYLCASSFVRGAYFGPGTRLTVT.

The V and J genes are TRBV18 and TRBJ1-4; D is ambiguous. V lost 6 bases to trimming and J lost 10 bases, with 15 bases between them. The CDR3 runs to 13 residues. The V gene's germline CDR1 is KGHSH and CDR2 LQKENI. CDR3 in amino acids: CASSPDSAGKLFF. The CDR3 nucleotides are TGTGCCAGCTCTCCTGATTCTGCCGGAAAACTGTTTTTT.

The chain recombines TRBV9 with TRBJ1-4; D gene uncertain. CDR3 size: 13 residues. Germline V gene data show CDR1 as SGDLS and CDR2 as YYNGEE. The germline V and J ends were trimmed by 0 bases and 5 bases, with 5 bases remaining between them. This CDR3 reads CASSVGQNEKLFF. CDR3 DNA sequence: TGTGCCAGCAGCGTAGGGCAGAATGAAAAACTGTTTTTT.

The chain uses TRBV15 and TRBJ1-3, with D perhaps matching TRBD1 (6 bases). The CDR3 runs 15 residues. Germline CDR1 is LNHNV and CDR2 is YYDKDF (reference sequence). Trimming removed 0 bases from V and 0 bases from J, with 6 bases in between. For the CDR3, the DNA is TGTGCCACCAGCAGAGAGGGGGCCTCTGGAAACACCATATATTTT. This sequence encodes CATSREGASGNTIYF.

The V and J genes are TRBV19 and TRBJ2-1; 9 bases fit TRBD1. V was clipped by 4 bases and J by 8 bases; unmatched bases: 9. Germline V gene sequence: CDR1 LNHDA, CDR2 SQIVND (reference sequence). This CDR3 contains 15 residues. The CDR3 DNA reads as TGTGCCAGTAGTAAATTGGGGACAGGGTCCGATGAGCAGTTCTTC. Translation gives CASSKLGTGSDEQFF.

The gene calls are TRBV20-1 and TRBJ2-5; D is perhaps TRBD2 (6 bases). V lost 5 bases to trimming and J lost 11 bases, with 15 bases between them. The CDR3 covers 11 residues. Per germline, CDR1 DFQATT and CDR2 SNEGSKA (reference sequence). For the CDR3, the DNA is TGCAGTGCTTTACTCGGGGGAAAGCAGTACTTC. Protein: CSALLGGKQYF.

The chain is built from TRBV14 and TRBJ1-1; possible D gene TRBD1, 6 bases. CDR3 length: 13 amino acids. CDR1 is SGHDN and CDR2 is FVKESK in the germline V gene. The V end was cut by 0 bases, the J end by 11 bases, with 13 bases between. CDR3 nucleotides: TGTGCCAGCAGCCAAGAAGGGCAGGGGTTGGCTTTCTTT. Its translation is CASSQEGQGLAFF.

V is TRBV28 and J is TRBJ2-1; tentatively, D is TRBD1 (5 bases). This CDR3 is 15 amino acids long. CDR1 is MDHEN, CDR2 SYDVKM, per germline. The V and J ends lost 6 bases and 1 base respectively, with 13 bases between them. The DNA of the CDR3 is TGTGCCAGCAGCGAACCCCGGACATCCTACAATGAGCAGTTCTTC. Its protein is CASSEPRTSYNEQFF.

The chain couples TRBV7-9 to TRBJ2-1; the match to TRBD1 covers 11 bases. The CDR3 totals 15 residues. The V and J ends lost 5 bases and 3 bases, in that order; junction bases with no gene match: 3. Germline CDR1 reads SEHNR; CDR2 reads FQNEAQ (reference sequence). The CDR3 DNA reads TGTGCCAGCAGCGCGGGACAGGGGGACTACAATGAGCAGTTCTTC. Its translation: CASSAGQGDYNEQFF.

The genes are TRBV5-4 and TRBJ1-1; 8 bases align to TRBD1. The V and J ends lost 7 bases and 5 bases, in that order; junction bases with no gene match: 7. Germline V gene data show CDR1 as SGHNT and CDR2 as YYREEE (reference sequence). The CDR3 loop spans 13 amino acids. CDR3 amino acids: CASGQGAATEAFF. CDR3 nucleotides: TGTGCCAGCGGGCAGGGGGCGGCTACTGAAGCTTTCTTT.

V and J are TRBV27 and TRBJ1-5; perhaps TRBD1 as D (5 bases). Per germline, CDR1 MNHEY and CDR2 SMNVEV (reference sequence). The CDR3 is 15 residues long. V lost 5 bases, J lost 6 bases, and 17 bases lay in between. Written as DNA, the CDR3 is TGTGCCAGCAGTCCTCGAGGTTCAGGGCTTCAGCCCCAGCATTTT. It specifies CASSPRGSGLQPQHF.

This chain joins TRBV5-1 and TRBJ2-7; weak D call: TRBD1 (6 bases). The germline V and J ends were trimmed by 2 bases and 1 base, with 13 bases remaining between them. CDR1 is SGHRS, CDR2 YFSETQ, per germline. CDR3 length: 15 residues. CDR3 protein: CASSLGPQGSYEQYF. The CDR3 nucleotides are TGCGCCAGCAGCTTAGGCCCCCAGGGGTCCTACGAGCAGTACTTC.

The chain is built from TRBV7-9 and TRBJ1-1, with 8 bases matching TRBD1. The germline V gene has CDR1 SEHNR and CDR2 FQNEAQ (reference sequence). V dropped 1 base and J dropped 5; count of bases not matched to a gene: 15. This CDR3 region has 18 residues. The CDR3 sequence: CASSLGAVGRQGRTEAFF. CDR3 sequence (DNA): TGTGCCAGCAGCTTAGGCGCTGTGGGGAGACAGGGGAGAACTGAAGCTTTCTTT.

This rearrangement joins TRBV9 to TRBJ2-1; TRBD2 matches 8 bases. There are 15 residues in the CDR3. With 0 bases clipped from V and 5 bases from J, the junction kept 4 bases outside the gene matches. The germline gives CDR1 SGDLS, CDR2 YYNGEE. This CDR3 is CASSVGQRGHNEQFF. CDR3 nucleotide sequence: TGTGCCAGCAGCGTAGGCCAGCGGGGGCACAATGAGCAGTTCTTC. Full variable domain (remainder filled in from reference TRBV9 and TRBJ2-1): DSGVTQTPKHLITATGQRVTLRCSPRSGDLSVYWYQQSLDQGLQFLIQYYNGEERAKGNILERFSAQQFPDLHSELNLSSLELGDSALYFCASSVGQRGHNEQFFGPGTRLTVL.

This chain's CDR3 is CASSFGQAVWETQYF. In DNA, the CDR3 is TGTGCCAGCAGTTTTGGACAGGCGGTGTGGGAGACCCAGTACTTC. The chain joins TRBV28 to TRBJ2-5, with 7 bases lining up with TRBD1. Germline V lookup: CDR1 MDHEN, CDR2 SYDVKM. The trim removed 3 bases at V and 5 bases at J, leaving 9 bases unmatched. The CDR3 is 15 amino acids.

The chain links TRBV5-5 to TRBJ2-1; the match to TRBD2 covers 9 bases. The CDR3 is 14 residues long. Germline V CDR1 and CDR2: SGHKS, YYEKEE (reference sequence). V trimming: 4 bases; J trimming: 4 bases; junction bases outside the gene matches: 3. CDR3 nucleotide sequence: TGTGCCAGCAGCCTAGCGGGGTCATACAATGAGCAGTTCTTC. Its protein product is CASSLAGSYNEQFF.

The chain links TRBV25-1 to TRBJ2-7; the D is unclear. Germline-derived CDR1 and CDR2 are MGHDK and SYGVNS. The ends were cut back, 1 base at V and 0 bases at J, with 7 bases in the middle. This CDR3 has 14 amino acids. The CDR3 DNA reads as TGTGCCAGCAGTGAATCAAGGAGCTCCTACGAGCAGTACTTC. It yields the protein CASSESRSSYEQYF.

The V gene is TRBV15, the J gene TRBJ1-1, with TRBD1 matching over 7 bases. CDR1 LNHNV and CDR2 YYDKDF come from the germline V gene (reference sequence). The CDR3 is 15 residues long. Trimming at V came to 0 bases and at J to 1 base, leaving 2 bases not matched to a gene. The CDR3 DNA sequence: TGTGCCACCAGCAGAGATAAGGGGGCGAACACTGAAGCTTTCTTT. Protein sequence: CATSRDKGANTEAFF.

V gene TRBV14 combines with J gene TRBJ2-1; a weak D match, TRBD2 (6 bases). This CDR3 contains 13 residues. The germline V gene has CDR1 SGHDN and CDR2 FVKESK. V gave up 4 bases and J gave up 10 bases, with 14 bases separating them. The CDR3, as DNA: TGTGCCAGCAGCCTGAGGAGGGCCGGGGAGCAGTTCTTC. Translating gives CASSLRRAGEQFF.

The gene calls are TRBV29-1 and TRBJ2-1; 7 nucleotides align to TRBD1. CDR1 is SQVTM, CDR2 ANQGSEA, per germline. The CDR3 is made up of 17 amino acids. V dropped 4 bases and J dropped 0; count of bases not matched to a gene: 12. CDR3 DNA sequence: TGCAGCGTTGGAGGGGGCCCCGGTGGAAGCTCCTACAATGAGCAGTTCTTC. Encoded protein: CSVGGGPGGSSYNEQFF.

V usage is TRBV28 and J usage is TRBJ2-1; D unresolved. The CDR3 covers 14 residues. Looked up from germline, CDR1 is MDHEN and CDR2 is SYDVKM. The germline V and J ends were trimmed by 2 bases and 2 bases, with 7 bases remaining between them. The CDR3 DNA follows: TGTGCCAGCAGTTTAACCAGAACCTACAATGAGCAGTTCTTC. It specifies CASSLTRTYNEQFF.

The gene calls are TRBV29-1 and TRBJ2-3, with D possibly TRBD2 on 7 matching bases. V lost 4 bases, J lost 3 bases, and 14 bases lay in between. Germline V CDR1 and CDR2: SQVTM, ANQGSEA. The CDR3 totals 14 residues. This CDR3 is CSVAPRGATDTQYF. The CDR3 nucleotides are TGCAGCGTTGCCCCCCGGGGGGCAACAGATACGCAGTATTTT.